Included here is one T cell receptor (beta chain) sequence, with context. The antigen is not known. The sample belongs to a study of identifying expanded T cells in peripheral blood. Whole-study findings and limits: Approximately two-week clone count variance significantly increased as total template count grew. Technical replicates showed 0.9 to 1.5 changed clones; approximately 2 weeks 15 to 20; four weeks 19.

Measured with immunoSEQ multiplex PCR; TCRdb has only the in-frame clones, and not every one. The table has over 85,000 clones, about 85% seen once. Trimming took off 7 bases at V and 0 bases at J, with 13 bases between the two ends. Germline V gene sequence: CDR1 MGHDK, CDR2 SYGVNS. The CDR3 runs 15 residues. No infections or other immune events were documented during collection. The sample was blood. V is TRBV25-1 and J is TRBJ1-3; tentatively, D is TRBD1 (6 bases). This receptor was taken from a person aged 18 to 70 in good health. DNA of the CDR3: TGTGCCAGCACGGACAGCCCAATCTCTGGAAACACCATATATTTT. It is translated as CASTDSPISGNTIYF.